This T cell receptor (beta chain) was identified in a study of CD8 T cells in ankylosing spondylitis. A few counts support this clonotype. 5'-RACE, quantitative and with molecular barcodes, yielded the TCR beta libraries. TCRdb itself ran the 5' RACE reads through MiXCR, one entry per CDR3 protein. Of about 350,000 distinct CDR3 sequences listed, 20% are singletons. V lost 2 bases to trimming and J lost 5 bases; unmatched junction nucleotides: 4. This CDR3 is built from 14 residues. From germline, CDR1 is ENHRY and CDR2 SYGVKD. The sample comprised blood, either unsorted or a sorted T cell fraction (not recorded which). This rearrangement joins TRBV10-3 to TRBJ2-7; 9 bases are a match to TRBD1. This TCR was sampled from a male donor with ankylosing spondylitis or in good health (not recorded which). The CDR3 region is CAISEGDRADEQYF. The CDR3 region has the DNA TGTGCCATCAGTGAGGGGGACAGGGCGGACGAGCAGTACTTC.